What follows are 6 T cell receptor beta chains derived from one specimen sequenced in a study of beta chain features in type 1 diabetes. All of the isolated RNA was reverse transcribed, so expressed TCRB transcripts were sequenced. TCRdb's table, derived via immunoSEQ multiplex PCR, lists solely in-frame clones and lacks some. The sample holds around 300,000 clones, under 8.5% seen once. The sequenced material came from central memory CD4+ T cells from blood. These receptors were taken from a woman under 30 in good health.

This clone was detected ten times or more. V gene TRBV4-3 combines with J gene TRBJ2-1, with 9 bases matching TRBD2. With 1 base clipped from V and 10 bases from J, the junction kept 5 bases outside the gene matches. The CDR3 extends over 14 amino acids. Germline values: CDR1 LGHNA, CDR2 YSLEER. The CDR3 spells CASSQVLAGNEQFF. The CDR3 nucleotides are TGCGCCAGCAGCCAAGTCCTAGCGGGAAACGAGCAGTTCTTC.

This chain joins TRBV18 and TRBJ2-7; possible D gene TRBD1, 5 bases. Trimming took off 5 bases at V and 3 bases at J, with 20 bases between the two ends. This CDR3 spans 16 amino acids. Germline V gene data show CDR1 as KGHSH and CDR2 as LQKENI. The CDR3 sequence is CASSILGPRGFYEQYF. The DNA for the CDR3 is TGTGCCAGCTCAATCCTGGGCCCAAGGGGCTTCTACGAGCAGTACTTC.

This chain connects TRBV6-5 to TRBJ1-5; tentatively, D is TRBD1 (5 bases). The V and J ends lost 2 bases and 6 bases respectively, with 17 bases between them. This CDR3 is built from 16 residues. CDR1 is MNHEY, CDR2 SVGAGI, per germline. CDR3 in amino acids: CASSYRPPGMGQPQHF. In DNA, the CDR3 is TGTGCCAGCAGTTACCGACCGCCAGGGATGGGTCAGCCCCAGCATTTT.

This clone was observed a handful of times. V and J are TRBV15 and TRBJ1-4; D not certain. V shed 6 bases and J shed 7 bases, with 9 bases lying between them. Germline CDR1 reads LNHNV; CDR2 reads YYDKDF (reference sequence). The CDR3 contains 12 residues. The CDR3 reads CATRGGSEKLFF. As DNA, the CDR3 is TGTGCCACCAGGGGAGGGAGTGAAAAACTGTTTTTT.

V usage is TRBV7-2 and J usage is TRBJ2-6; 11 nucleotides agree with TRBD2. The CDR3 has 17 amino acids. Per the germline V gene, CDR1 is SGHTA and CDR2 is FQGNSA. After removal of 5 bases from V and 0 bases from J, the junction contained 3 bases not matched to a gene. CDR3 sequence reads: CASSVTSGNSGANVLTF. CDR3 sequence (DNA): TGTGCCAGCAGCGTGACTAGCGGGAACTCTGGGGCCAACGTCCTGACTTTC.

V and J are TRBV7-2 and TRBJ1-2, with 10 positions matching TRBD1. The germline V gene has CDR1 SGHTA and CDR2 FQGNSA. After removal of 7 bases from V and 8 bases from J, the junction contained 7 bases not matched to a gene. The CDR3 covers 13 residues. The CDR3 loop is CASTAGQGRGYTF. DNA for the CDR3: TGTGCCAGCACCGCGGGACAGGGGAGGGGCTACACCTTC.